The rows below give T cell receptor beta chains drawn from one sample of a study of technical replicates of blood from a few donors. This table comes from immunoSEQ multiplex PCR, and its TCRdb copy is limited to in-frame clones, with some not included. Altogether tens of thousands of clones are present, 95% being singletons, with the ten largest covering around 0.26%. The material sequenced was T cells isolated from PBMCs. Receptors originate from a human donor in good health. CDR3s include the opening cysteine and the closing phenylalanine or tryptophan. The D gene is left open where the match is weak. The size of a clone is reported for some rows only, either as once, few or many, or as a class for expanded clones.

CDR3nt | CDR3aa | d_gene | j_gene | v_gene | abundance
TGTGCCAGCAGCGTAGGTCTTACAGTAGAAGATACGCAGTATTTT | CASSVGLTVEDTQYF | - | TRBJ2-3 | TRBV9 | -
TGTGCCAGCAGCTCCACGGGGGACCCTGGGGCCAACGTCCTGACTTTC | CASSSTGDPGANVLTF | - | TRBJ2-6 | TRBV7-9 | -
TGTGCCAGCACTGAGGGGGCGTGGCGGAACTCCTACGAGCAGTACTTC | CASTEGAWRNSYEQYF | TRBD1 | TRBJ2-7 | TRBV2 | -
TGCGCCAGCAGCGTGACTAGCGGGGCGAACACCGGGGAGCTGTTTTTT | CASSVTSGANTGELFF | TRBD2 | TRBJ2-2 | TRBV5-1 | -
TGCGCCAGTTCCTCTGACAGGGGGGGTTACGAGCAGTACTTC | CASSSDRGGYEQYF | TRBD1 | TRBJ2-7 | TRBV5-1 | -
TGCGCCAGCAGTTTTAGCGAGACTTACAATGAGCAGTTCTTC | CASSFSETYNEQFF | - | TRBJ2-1 | TRBV5-1 | -
TGTGCCAGCTCACCCCCCGGACAAAGCTCCTACAATGAGCAGTTCTTC | CASSPPGQSSYNEQFF | - | TRBJ2-1 | TRBV18 | -
TGTGCCAGCAGCCCCGGGGGGTTCCACTATGGCTACACCTTC | CASSPGGFHYGYTF | - | TRBJ1-2 | TRBV7-3 | -
TGCAGCGTGCTCGGACAGCAAGAGACCCAGTACTTC | CSVLGQQETQYF | - | TRBJ2-5 | TRBV29-1 | -
TGTGCCTGGAGTGTAGGAGGGCCGGCCACTGAAGCTTTCTTT | CAWSVGGPATEAFF | - | TRBJ1-1 | TRBV30 | -
TGTGCCAGCAGTGACCCTATAACAGGGGACTTAAATCAGCCCCAGCATTTT | CASSDPITGDLNQPQHF | TRBD1 | TRBJ1-5 | TRBV2 | -
TGTGCCAGTAGCACAGGGGGTAGGGAGACCCAGTACTTC | CASSTGGRETQYF | TRBD1 | TRBJ2-5 | TRBV19 | few
TGTGCCAGCAGACCCAGGGAAGGCACTGAAGCTTTCTTT | CASRPREGTEAFF | - | TRBJ1-1 | TRBV6-5 | -
TGCGCCAGCAGCTCTCAGGGGCATGCCCTTGGCACCATATATTTT | CASSSQGHALGTIYF | - | TRBJ1-3 | TRBV5-1 | -
TGTGCCAGCAGCTTATGGGAGAAAGAAGGCGAGCAGTACTTC | CASSLWEKEGEQYF | - | TRBJ2-7 | TRBV7-8 | -
TGTGCCAGCAGTTATAGCGGGGGGGAGAAGGTGAATGAGCAGTTCTTC | CASSYSGGEKVNEQFF | TRBD2 | TRBJ2-1 | TRBV6-5 | -
TGTGCCAGCAGTTTTCATAGCAATCAGCCCCAGCATTTT | CASSFHSNQPQHF | - | TRBJ1-5 | TRBV28 | once